A single sample gave rise to the 18 T cell receptor beta chains below, sequenced in a study of cytomegalovirus exposure and HLA in healthy donors. Amplification used 60 Vbeta primers and 13 Jbeta primers. Sequencing used immunoSEQ multiplex PCR; TCRdb keeps in-frame clones, though not all of them. The sample consists of about 54,000 clones, about four fifths of them appearing once. The sequencing sample was made of PBMCs. The source of these receptors is a woman between 18 and 29 years old in good health and CMV-seronegative.

The chain links TRBV10-3 to TRBJ2-1; perhaps TRBD2 as D (6 bases). Looked up from germline, CDR1 is ENHRY and CDR2 is SYGVKD. Between the trimmed V and J ends, which lost 0 bases and 1 base, there was a span of 7 bases. The CDR3 loop spans 15 amino acids. CDR3 bases: TGTGCCATCAGTGAGTCACGGGGGTCCTACAATGAGCAGTTCTTC. This sequence encodes CAISESRGSYNEQFF.

The sample holds one count of this clone. This rearrangement joins TRBV19 to TRBJ1-1; D uncertain. The CDR3 sequence is 12 residues long. V lost 6 bases and J 11 bases, leaving 16 bases between the germline ends. Germline V gene sequence: CDR1 LNHDA, CDR2 SQIVND (reference sequence). The CDR3 is CASSNTGFAAFF. Here the CDR3 DNA reads TGTGCCAGTAGCAACACGGGATTCGCCGCTTTCTTT.

The sample holds one count of this clone. The chain couples TRBV6-5 to TRBJ1-5; 12 positions agree with TRBD1. CDR3 size: 15 residues. The germline V gene has CDR1 MNHEY and CDR2 SVGAGI. Losses at the gene ends were 5 bases for V and 5 bases for J; bases not matched to a gene: 4. The chain's CDR3 is CASSRGTGGHQPQHF. DNA for the CDR3: TGTGCCAGCAGTCGGGGGACAGGGGGCCATCAGCCCCAGCATTTT.

This chain connects TRBV30 to TRBJ2-3; possibly TRBD2 for D (5 bases). In germline, CDR1 is GTSNPN, CDR2 SVGIG (reference sequence). The CDR3 length is 13 residues. Trimming removed 2 bases at V and 4 bases at J, with 10 bases between. CDR3 DNA sequence: TGTGCCTGGAGTCCCCGAGGGCCAGATACGCAGTATTTT. Amino acids: CAWSPRGPDTQYF.

The chain has TRBV27 and TRBJ1-6, with TRBD1 matching over 8 bases. V shed 3 bases and J 10 bases; nucleotides not matched to a gene: 11. The CDR3 is 16 residues long. Germline values: CDR1 MNHEY, CDR2 SMNVEV (reference sequence). CDR3 sequence reads: CASSLSSRTGWSPLHF. The CDR3 nucleotides read TGTGCCAGCAGTTTGTCGTCCCGGACAGGGTGGTCACCCCTCCACTTT.

CDR3 loop: CASSVGALGGNQPQHF. For the CDR3, the DNA is TGTGCCAGCAGCGTAGGGGCACTGGGAGGGAATCAGCCCCAGCATTTT. V is TRBV9 and J is TRBJ1-5; D not resolved. The CDR3 is 16 residues long. The V end lost 0 bases, the J end lost 4 bases, and 14 bases lay between the germline ends. CDR1 is SGDLS, CDR2 YYNGEE, per germline.

The V gene is TRBV7-9, the J gene TRBJ2-1, with a weak D call TRBD2 (6 bases). Deletions cut 1 base from V and 9 bases from J, with 16 bases between. This CDR3 has 15 residues. Germline V gene sequence: CDR1 SEHNR, CDR2 FQNEAQ (reference sequence). CDR3 region: CASSLVVAAGGEQFF. CDR3 nucleotide sequence: TGTGCCAGCAGCTTAGTCGTGGCGGCCGGGGGTGAGCAGTTCTTC.

The rearrangement uses TRBV4-1 and TRBJ2-3, with D perhaps TRBD2 (6 bases). V lost 3 bases, J lost 0 bases, and 16 bases lay in between. Germline CDR1 and CDR2: MGHRA and YSYEKL. This CDR3 is built from 17 residues. The CDR3 loop is CASSQGTRGASTDTQYF. The CDR3 DNA follows: TGCGCCAGCAGCCAGGGTACGCGCGGGGCTAGCACAGATACGCAGTATTTT.

The chain carries TRBV5-1 and TRBJ2-1, with D maybe TRBD1 (6 bases). V dropped 0 bases and J dropped 6 bases, with 10 bases sitting between them. The CDR3 length is 14 residues. Looked up from germline, CDR1 is SGHRS and CDR2 is YFSETQ. CDR3 residues: CASSLGQVVNEQFF. CDR3 nucleotide sequence: TGCGCCAGCAGCTTGGGACAGGTGGTCAATGAGCAGTTCTTC.

The chain links TRBV9 to TRBJ2-2; TRBD2 aligns across 11 bases. The germline gives CDR1 SGDLS, CDR2 YYNGEE. This CDR3 contains 17 residues. The trim removed 1 base at V and 6 bases at J, leaving 8 bases unmatched. The CDR3 protein is CASSVLAGGVRPGELFF. CDR3 coding DNA: TGTGCCAGCAGCGTATTAGCGGGAGGGGTTCGTCCCGGGGAGCTGTTTTTT.

The chain couples TRBV5-1 to TRBJ1-1; no reliable D call. The CDR3 totals 13 residues. V lost 6 bases and J lost 1, with 10 bases in between. Germline CDR1 reads SGHRS; CDR2 reads YFSETQ. The CDR3 reads CASTLGPNTEAFF. CDR3 DNA: TGCGCCAGCACCCTGGGCCCGAACACTGAAGCTTTCTTT.

J is TRBJ1-6 and V is TRBV5-1, with D unclear. Trimming stripped 3 bases from V and 4 bases from J, with 8 bases between. The CDR3 runs 14 residues. Germline CDR1 is SGHRS and CDR2 is YFSETQ. For the CDR3, the DNA is TGCGCCAGCAGCTCTCAGATTTATAATTCACCCCTCCACTTT. Protein product: CASSSQIYNSPLHF.

The chain has TRBV28 and TRBJ2-6, with D possibly matching TRBD2 (5 bases). V was trimmed by 4 bases and J by 0 bases, leaving 19 bases between them. The germline V gene has CDR1 MDHEN and CDR2 SYDVKM. The CDR3 is 19 amino acids. The CDR3 region is CASSSRGGPRFSGANVLTF. In DNA, the CDR3 is TGTGCCAGCAGTTCCCGTGGCGGGCCGCGCTTCTCTGGGGCCAACGTCCTGACTTTC.

The DNA of the CDR3 is TGTGCCAGCTCACCACAAAAGGAAGGGGGCGGAAACTATGGCTACACCTTC. Its protein is CASSPQKEGGGNYGYTF. The gene calls are TRBV18 and TRBJ1-2, with 7 positions matching TRBD1. Trimming at V came to 1 base and at J to 2 bases, leaving 10 bases not matched to a gene. The germline CDR1 and CDR2 sequences are KGHSH and LQKENI. The CDR3 has 17 amino acids.

The CDR3 reads CASTLRGGGETQYF. The CDR3 bases are TGTGCCAGTACCCTCCGGGGGGGCGGTGAGACCCAGTACTTC. The V gene is TRBV19, the J gene TRBJ2-5; 8 bases line up with TRBD2. Trimming cost V 7 bases and J 5 bases; bases outside gene matches: 9. Per germline, CDR1 LNHDA and CDR2 SQIVND (reference sequence). This CDR3 is 14 amino acids long.

The chain joins TRBV10-2 to TRBJ2-1, with D unclear. Germline V gene data show CDR1 as WSHSY and CDR2 as SAAADI. Trimming shortened V by 2 bases and J by 10 bases, and 6 bases separated the two germline ends. The CDR3 runs to 11 residues. CDR3 amino acids: CASSETSEQFF. CDR3 nucleotides: TGCGCCAGCAGTGAGACATCAGAGCAGTTCTTC.

The J gene is TRBJ2-1, the V gene TRBV7-9, with TRBD2 identical over 14 bases. There are 14 residues in the CDR3. Germline V gene lookup returns CDR1 SEHNR and CDR2 FQNEAQ (reference sequence). J lost 8 bases, V lost 3 bases, and 0 bases had no gene match. The CDR3 loop is CASSLGLAGDEQFF. The CDR3 DNA follows: TGTGCCAGCAGCTTGGGACTAGCGGGAGATGAGCAGTTCTTC.

This rearrangement joins TRBV6-6 to TRBJ1-6; TRBD1 matches 7 bases. The CDR3 runs to 15 residues. The trim removed 6 bases at V and 0 bases at J, leaving 2 bases unmatched. Germline V lookup: CDR1 MNHNY, CDR2 SVGAGI (reference sequence). The DNA for the CDR3 is TGTGCCAGCAGAACAGGGGCCTCCTATAATTCACCCCTCCACTTT. The encoded protein is CASRTGASYNSPLHF.